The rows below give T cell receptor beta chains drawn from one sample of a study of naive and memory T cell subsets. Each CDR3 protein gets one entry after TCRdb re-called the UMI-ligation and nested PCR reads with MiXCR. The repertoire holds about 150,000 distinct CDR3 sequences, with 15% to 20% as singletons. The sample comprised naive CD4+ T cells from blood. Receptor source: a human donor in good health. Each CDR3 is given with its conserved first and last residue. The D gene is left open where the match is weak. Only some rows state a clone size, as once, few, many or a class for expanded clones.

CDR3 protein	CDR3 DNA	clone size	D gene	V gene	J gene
CSVEDGGETQYF	TGCAGCGTTGAAGATGGGGGAGAGACCCAGTACTTC	NA	NA	TRBV29-1	TRBJ2-5
CASSLRQTNTEAFF	TGTGCCAGCAGTTTAAGGCAGACGAACACTGAAGCTTTCTTT	NA	NA	TRBV12-3/TRBV12-4	TRBJ1-1
CSASGGDTQYF	TGCAGTGCTAGTGGAGGGGATACGCAGTATTTT	many	NA	TRBV20-1	TRBJ2-3
CATESGVGEKLFF	TGTGCCACCGAGTCCGGGGTTGGTGAAAAACTGTTTTTT	NA	NA	TRBV10-3	TRBJ1-4
CASSYSAGELFF	TGTGCCAGCAGTTATTCTGCCGGGGAGCTGTTTTTT	NA	NA	TRBV6-5	TRBJ2-2
CASSSQGVILDTQYF	TGTGCCAGCAGTTCGCAAGGGGTGATCTTGGATACGCAGTATTTT	few	NA	TRBV12-3/TRBV12-4	TRBJ2-3
CSVGIQHTDTQYF	TGCAGCGTTGGGATCCAACACACAGATACGCAGTATTTT	few	NA	TRBV29-1	TRBJ2-3
CASSERGGETQYF	TGTGCCAGCAGTGAAAGGGGGGGAGAGACCCAGTACTTC	NA	NA	TRBV2	TRBJ2-5
CASSSGPGGVGYTF	TGTGCCAGCAGCTCCGGGCCGGGAGGAGTCGGCTACACCTTC	few	NA	TRBV11-2	TRBJ1-2
CIVVRQFTGELFF	TGCATCGTTGTAAGACAGTTCACCGGGGAGCTGTTTTTT	once	NA	TRBV29-1	TRBJ2-2
CASGSGETGTTEAFF	TGTGCTAGTGGTTCGGGGGAAACAGGGACCACTGAAGCTTTCTTT	NA	NA	TRBV12-5	TRBJ1-1
CASSFGLGRYNEQFF	TGTGCCAGCAGTTTCGGACTAGGACGCTACAATGAGCAGTTCTTC	few	TRBD2	TRBV5-8	TRBJ2-1
CASTPQGGGRNTEAFF	TGTGCCAGCACCCCTCAGGGTGGAGGGCGGAACACTGAAGCTTTCTTT	NA	NA	TRBV3-1	TRBJ1-1
CASSSEGLYEQYF	TGCGCCAGCAGCTCCGAGGGACTCTACGAGCAGTACTTC	few	NA	TRBV5-1	TRBJ2-7
CAISGSSLNTEAFF	TGTGCCATCAGCGGGTCTTCCTTGAACACTGAAGCTTTCTTT	NA	NA	TRBV10-3	TRBJ1-1
CASSQERDPSTDTQYF	TGCGCCAGCAGCCAAGAGAGGGATCCTAGCACAGATACGCAGTATTTT	few	NA	TRBV4-1	TRBJ2-3
CASRVRDNYNEQFF	TGTGCCAGCAGGGTCCGGGACAACTACAATGAGCAGTTCTTC	few	NA	TRBV6-1	TRBJ2-1
CASSLMDSGANVLTF	TGTGCCAGCAGTTTGATGGACTCTGGGGCCAACGTCCTGACTTTC	few	NA	TRBV27	TRBJ2-6
CAWSPRLAGGGGPYF	TGTGCCTGGAGTCCTAGACTAGCGGGAGGAGGCGGGCCGTACTTC	few	TRBD2	TRBV30	TRBJ2-7
CASSQAVGRPDTQYF	TGTGCCAGCAGCCAAGCAGTCGGTCGGCCAGATACGCAGTATTTT	few	NA	TRBV3-1	TRBJ2-3
CAIMKPGRHEQFF	TGTGCCATCATGAAGCCCGGGAGGCATGAGCAGTTCTTC	few	TRBD2	TRBV10-3	TRBJ2-1
CASSLHSSANTGELFF	TGTGCCAGCAGCTTACATTCTAGCGCAAACACCGGGGAGCTGTTTTTT	NA	NA	TRBV7-2	TRBJ2-2
CSAVGGADTQYF	TGCAGTGCTGTTGGGGGGGCAGATACGCAGTATTTT	few	TRBD2	TRBV20-1	TRBJ2-3
CASSLELAGVNEQFF	TGTGCCAGCAGTTTGGAGCTAGCGGGGGTTAATGAGCAGTTCTTC	few	TRBD2	TRBV12-3/TRBV12-4	TRBJ2-1
CASSLGLSSTDTQYF	TGTGCCAGCAGCTTAGGGCTTTCTAGCACAGATACGCAGTATTTT	NA	NA	TRBV7-9	TRBJ2-3
CSARDPASGRAYEQYF	TGCAGTGCTAGAGATCCGGCTAGCGGGAGGGCCTACGAGCAGTACTTC	once	TRBD2	TRBV20-1	TRBJ2-7
CATSGGQGGNQPQHF	TGTGCCACCAGCGGGGGACAGGGAGGCAATCAGCCCCAGCATTTT	once	TRBD1	TRBV15	TRBJ1-5
CSASKDSYEQYF	TGCAGCGCTTCGAAAGACTCCTACGAGCAGTACTTC	few	NA	TRBV29-1	TRBJ2-7
CSARVGSLITDTQYF	TGCAGTGCTAGAGTCGGCAGCTTAATCACAGATACGCAGTATTTT	many	NA	TRBV20-1	TRBJ2-3
CASSKRAAASTDTQYF	TGTGCCAGCAGCAAAAGGGCAGCGGCTAGCACAGATACGCAGTATTTT	many	NA	TRBV7-2	TRBJ2-3
CASSPVTRGLVGDEQFF	TGTGCCAGCAGCCCGGTCACCCGGGGACTAGTGGGGGATGAGCAGTTCTTC	many	TRBD2	TRBV7-9	TRBJ2-1
CASSQATSVGEQYF	TGTGCCAGCAGCCAAGCTACTAGCGTAGGCGAGCAGTACTTC	few	TRBD2	TRBV13	TRBJ2-7
CASSLVGALREQYF	TGTGCCAGCAGCTTAGTAGGGGCCTTAAGGGAGCAGTACTTC	few	NA	TRBV7-2	TRBJ2-7
CASSYGISYEQYF	TGTGCCAGCAGTTATGGGATTTCCTACGAGCAGTACTTC	NA	NA	TRBV11-1	TRBJ2-7
CASSPGQGRSEAFF	TGTGCCAGCAGCCCCGGACAGGGTCGATCTGAAGCTTTCTTT	few	TRBD1	TRBV3-1	TRBJ1-1
CAISDVGTGVPEQYF	TGTGCCATCAGTGATGTCGGGACGGGAGTTCCCGAGCAGTACTTC	NA	NA	TRBV10-3	TRBJ2-7
CASSLEGTSVNEQFF	TGTGCCAGCAGCTTAGAGGGGACTAGCGTTAATGAGCAGTTCTTC	NA	TRBD2	TRBV7-2	TRBJ2-1
CASSLRAGPLHF	TGTGCCAGCAGTTTAAGGGCTGGGCCACTCCACTTT	NA	NA	TRBV28	TRBJ1-6
CASSPRGGQNTGELFF	TGTGCCAGCAGTCCCCGGGGGGGACAGAACACCGGGGAGCTGTTTTTT	many	TRBD2	TRBV6-2/TRBV6-3	TRBJ2-2
CASSFRVANTEAFF	TGTGCCAGCAGTTTCCGGGTAGCGAACACTGAAGCTTTCTTT	few	NA	TRBV12-3/TRBV12-4	TRBJ1-1
CAWSVLSEGEQFF	TGTGCCTGGAGTGTACTGTCAGAAGGGGAGCAGTTCTTC	few	NA	TRBV30	TRBJ2-1
CASSEGPGATYEQYF	TGTGCCAGCAGCGAAGGCCCCGGGGCTACCTACGAGCAGTACTTC	many	NA	TRBV7-2	TRBJ2-7
CAWSEWSSYEQYF	TGTGCCTGGAGTGAGTGGAGCTCCTACGAGCAGTACTTC	few	NA	TRBV30	TRBJ2-7
CASSRGTSEGELFF	TGTGCCAGCAGTCGGGGGACATCGGAAGGGGAGCTGTTTTTT	many	NA	TRBV6-2/TRBV6-3	TRBJ2-2
CASSSQPTTDTQYF	TGTGCCAGCAGTTCCCAGCCAACCACAGATACGCAGTATTTT	many	NA	TRBV28	TRBJ2-3
CASSLDGSGTDTQYF	TGTGCCAGCAGCTTGGATGGTAGTGGGACAGATACGCAGTATTTT	few	NA	TRBV5-4	TRBJ2-3
CSASEGYEQYF	TGCAGTGCTAGTGAGGGTTACGAGCAGTACTTC	NA	NA	TRBV20-1	TRBJ2-7
CASSVGTGGKSNEQFF	TGTGCCAGCAGCGTGGGGACAGGGGGCAAGAGCAATGAGCAGTTCTTC	NA	TRBD1	TRBV9	TRBJ2-1
CASSQVYPGLQETQYF	TGCGCCAGCAGCCAAGTATACCCCGGCCTCCAAGAGACCCAGTACTTC	NA	NA	TRBV4-1	TRBJ2-5
CASSLAVVREQYF	TGCGCCAGCAGCTTGGCCGTCGTCCGGGAGCAGTACTTC	few	NA	TRBV5-1	TRBJ2-7
CAWDRFYGYTF	TGTGCCTGGGACAGGTTCTATGGCTACACCTTC	few	NA	TRBV30	TRBJ1-2
CASSLAGLSGRKHNEQFF	TGTGCCAGCAGCTTAGCGGGGTTATCTGGGCGAAAACACAATGAGCAGTTCTTC	NA	NA	TRBV11-2	TRBJ2-1
CASSSSLDTEAFF	TGTGCCAGCAGCTCGTCTTTGGACACTGAAGCTTTCTTT	NA	NA	TRBV5-8	TRBJ1-1
CSARDPGTGAPQGTQYF	TGCAGTGCTAGAGATCCCGGGACAGGGGCCCCCCAAGGGACCCAGTACTTC	few	TRBD1	TRBV20-1	TRBJ2-5
CAISESEATGELFF	TGTGCCATCAGTGAGTCTGAGGCAACCGGGGAGCTGTTTTTT	NA	NA	TRBV10-3	TRBJ2-2